The subject of this entry is one T cell receptor beta chain. The antigen it recognizes is unknown. It has no much larger one-base neighbor in the sample; base qualities were not kept. One collaborating source in Seattle enrolled patients while the patients were actively infected and followed the patients over time throughout the course of disease. Each collaborating institution followed its own protocols to collect whole blood in K2EDTA tubes. For TCRbeta analysis, collaborators shipped samples in one of three forms: frozen whole blood, isolated PBMCs, or DNA extracted from either of those sample types. The data are from a study of blood T cell repertoires in COVID-19 (dated by TCRdb to 2020 to 2021). With regard to the full study: Collaborator samples came from the United States, Italy and Spain and covered acute and convalescent phases of COVID-19. The prospective study material was composed of cDNA or gDNA derived from T cells, B-cell-depleted T cells, or PBMCs. Deeply sampled blood TCRbeta repertoires from subjects exposed to, actively infected with, or recovered from COVID-19 were included in the dataset. The repertoires were released in a freely available public database meant as a resource for research on the immune response to SARS-CoV-2. The samples were drawn from the first 160 participants of the ongoing ImmuneRACE study and from some 1,300 subjects provided by 6 global collaborators. Sample metadata almost always included a de-identified subject ID, COVID-19 status, age in years and sex. Where HLA class I and class II types were available, the types were taken from metadata supplied by the sample provider, not from assay-based typing. The paper's findings and limits, for the study overall: How much clinical and demographic metadata was included differed by source and by participant, and the metadata was provided uncurated.

TCRbeta CDR3 regions were amplified from genomic DNA by means of the immunoSEQ Assay, a bias-controlled multiplex PCR. As for the authors' bioinformatics: Nucleated cell counts per sample were estimated from amplification of reference gene primers within the assay. To quantify the absolute abundance of each unique TCRbeta CDR3 rearrangement, sequence reads were collapsed and filtered. Productive Simpson clonality was computed per sample as the square root of Simpson's diversity index over productive rearrangements. TCRdb re-hosts the immuneACCESS table, in-frame sequences only. Its copies lack some clones; in the studies checked, an unresolved V gene accounts for under half of them, and the cause for the rest is not known. V and J calls and clone size come straight from that table; D and trimming were deduced from the DNA. In all, the sample holds some 370,000 clones, and roughly 86% of those were seen once. The ten largest clones represent about 10% of the sample.

Relative to germline, V is 0 bases shorter and J is 0 bases shorter, with 10 bases between their ends. Taken from cysteine to phenylalanine, the CDR3 has 15 residues. Left in the record is the CDR3 DNA by itself, 45 bases read in frame from the first base. CDR1 and CDR2, per the germline V gene, are SGHRS and YFSETQ. The specimen sequenced was peripheral blood. The chain joins TRBV5-1 to TRBJ2-7, with the D gene uncertain. The source of this sequence is a woman in her thirties with COVID-19, enrolled during active disease. DNA sequence: TGCGCCAGCAGCTTGGGGAGCCTCAGCTCCTACGAGCAGTACTTC. Translation gives CASSLGSLSSYEQYF. When the CDR3 is completed using the reference TRBV5-1 and TRBJ2-7 genes on either side, the full variable domain is KAGVTQTPRYLIKTRGQQVTLSCSPISGHRSVSWYQQTPGQGLQFLFEYFSETQRNKGNFPGRFSGRQFSNSRSEMNVSTLELGDSALYLCASSLGSLSSYEQYFGPGTRLTVT.